Following are 10 T cell receptor beta chains from one sample sequenced in a study of CD8 T cells in Susac syndrome. Random hexamers served to reverse transcribe roughly 0.45 to 1 ug RNA. TCRdb redid the calling of the immunoSEQ multiplex PCR reads with MiXCR, one entry per CDR3 protein. The data show more than 95,000 distinct CDR3 sequences, with about 92% seen just once and about 0.087% held by the top ten. Sequenced input: CD4+ T cells from PBMCs. These TCRs come from a human donor with multiple sclerosis.

The chain is built from TRBV5-1 and TRBJ2-7; 8 nucleotides line up with TRBD2. V trimming: 4 bases; J trimming: 2 bases; junction bases outside the gene matches: 8. Germline CDR1 reads SGHRS; CDR2 reads YFSETQ. CDR3 size: 15 residues. The CDR3 bases are TGCGCCAGCAGCGCGGGGGGTACGATGGCCTACGAGCAGTACTTC. Translated, it gives CASSAGGTMAYEQYF.

This rearrangement joins TRBV19 to TRBJ1-1, with D possibly being TRBD1 (5 bases). Trimming pared 7 bases from V and 2 bases from J, leaving 17 bases between. From germline, CDR1 is LNHDA and CDR2 SQIVND (reference sequence). The CDR3 has 15 residues. The CDR3: CASTMSYGGNTEAFF. In DNA form, the CDR3 reads TGTGCCAGTACTATGAGTTACGGGGGTAACACTGAAGCTTTCTTT.

The gene calls are TRBV7-3 and TRBJ2-5, with 8 bases that match TRBD1. The V segment lost 2 bases and the J segment 1 base; nucleotides outside the gene matches: 3. The CDR3 runs 15 residues. Germline V gene sequence: CDR1 SGHTA, CDR2 FQGTGA. CDR3 region: CASSLEQGGQETQYF. For the CDR3, the DNA is TGTGCCAGCAGCTTAGAACAGGGGGGCCAAGAGACCCAGTACTTC.

The rearrangement uses TRBV3-1 and TRBJ2-5, with 8 nucleotides matching TRBD1. CDR3 size: 14 residues. CDR1 is LGHDT and CDR2 is YNNKEL in the germline V gene (reference sequence). V lost 4 bases to trimming and J lost 5 bases; unmatched junction nucleotides: 6. The CDR3 DNA sequence: TGTGCCAGCAGCCCCGACAGGGGCTGGGAGACCCAGTACTTC. Residues: CASSPDRGWETQYF.

The gene calls are TRBV27 and TRBJ2-3; perhaps D is TRBD1 or TRBD2 (5 bases each). From germline, CDR1 is MNHEY and CDR2 SMNVEV (reference sequence). V lost 6 bases and J lost 3, with 10 bases in between. The CDR3 length is 13 residues. CDR3 amino acids: CASSRDPTDTQYF. The DNA of the CDR3 is TGTGCCAGCAGCCGGGACCCAACAGATACGCAGTATTTT.

The CDR3 here is CASSQDQNQPQHF. CDR3 DNA: TGTGCCAGCAGCCAAGATCAGAATCAGCCCCAGCATTTT. This chain uses TRBV3-1 with TRBJ1-5; D is unclear. The CDR3 runs 13 residues. Germline V gene sequence: CDR1 LGHDT, CDR2 YNNKEL (reference sequence). V shed 0 bases and J shed 4 bases, with 4 bases lying between them.

This chain connects TRBV7-3 to TRBJ1-2; D gene uncertain. Per the germline V gene, CDR1 is SGHTA and CDR2 is FQGTGA. V lost 2 bases and J lost 6, with 25 bases in between. This CDR3 is 18 amino acids long. CDR3 region: CASSLSASVPGRFNGYTF. The CDR3 DNA follows: TGTGCCAGCAGCTTATCAGCTTCGGTCCCGGGGAGATTCAATGGCTACACCTTC.

V gene TRBV7-2 combines with J gene TRBJ1-4; 7 bases line up with TRBD1. The CDR3 spans 13 residues. Germline CDR1 reads SGHTA; CDR2 reads FQGNSA. Trimming at V came to 4 bases and at J to 8 bases, leaving 4 bases not matched to a gene. CDR3 bases: TGTGCCAGCAGCTCCTCACAGGGGGAAAAACTGTTTTTT. Its protein product is CASSSSQGEKLFF.

This sequence joins TRBV12-3 or TRBV12-4 and TRBJ1-3; possibly TRBD1 for D (6 bases). Between the trimmed V and J ends, which lost 6 bases and 4 bases, there was a span of 16 bases. The CDR3 is 15 amino acids. This CDR3 reads CASRRGSGEGNTIYF. As DNA, the CDR3 is TGTGCCAGCAGGAGAGGCTCAGGGGAGGGAAACACCATATATTTT.

The V gene is TRBV13, the J gene TRBJ1-1; no clear D. This CDR3 is built from 13 residues. Germline assignment: CDR1 PRHDT and CDR2 FYEKMQ (reference sequence). V was clipped by 5 bases and J by 1 base, with 8 bases between them. CDR3 loop: CASSTNRNTEAFF. Written as DNA, the CDR3 is TGTGCCAGCAGCACGAACAGGAACACTGAAGCTTTCTTT.